A selection of T cell receptor beta chains follows, all from one sample in a study of T-cell memory formation after mild COVID-19. TCRdb reanalysed the 5' RACE reads using MiXCR and keeps one entry per CDR3 protein. The sample has under 650,000 distinct CDR3 sequences; more than 15% are singletons. The sample was PBMCs or a T cell subset sorted from them (not recorded which). These receptors all come from an adult woman who had mild COVID-19 (a few samples of this study predate the infection). Cell type and time point are not known. The conserved cysteine and the conserved F or W are not part of the CDR3 here.

j_gene: TRBJ1-3; v_gene: TRBV19; CDR3aa: ASSMVGTGDPHSGNTIY
j_gene: TRBJ2-7; v_gene: TRBV14; CDR3aa: ASSQEERDEQY
j_gene: TRBJ2-3; v_gene: TRBV7-6; CDR3aa: ASSQPLHSTTDTQY
j_gene: TRBJ2-1; v_gene: TRBV4-1; CDR3aa: ASSYLQRLAARDEQF
j_gene: TRBJ2-3; v_gene: TRBV23-1; CDR3aa: ASSQGGWGTDTQY
j_gene: TRBJ2-5; v_gene: TRBV5-1; CDR3aa: ASSETGYEETQY
j_gene: TRBJ2-6; v_gene: TRBV5-1; CDR3aa: ASLQGILPNSGANVLT
j_gene: TRBJ1-2; v_gene: TRBV20-1; CDR3aa: SAPPPGRGYT
j_gene: TRBJ2-7; v_gene: TRBV20-1; CDR3aa: SARGGYEQY
j_gene: TRBJ1-6; v_gene: TRBV5-5; CDR3aa: ASSPTHDRGLRPLH
j_gene: TRBJ2-7; v_gene: TRBV7-6; CDR3aa: ASSLYRESYEQY
j_gene: TRBJ1-2; v_gene: TRBV5-1; CDR3aa: ASSQDPGTAYGYT
j_gene: TRBJ2-7; v_gene: TRBV20-1; CDR3aa: SARDSPGTGGREQY
j_gene: TRBJ2-7; v_gene: TRBV25-1; CDR3aa: ASSESVRGEQY
j_gene: TRBJ1-1; v_gene: TRBV18; CDR3aa: ASSPIGGGTGANTEAF
j_gene: TRBJ2-3; v_gene: TRBV12-3/TRBV12-4; CDR3aa: ASRTTSTDTQY
j_gene: TRBJ2-1; v_gene: TRBV11-3; CDR3aa: ASSPTGGRNYEQF
j_gene: TRBJ2-5; v_gene: TRBV27; CDR3aa: ASSLSRAVLYQETQY